This TCR beta chain appears in the sequencing data of a study of beta chain features in type 1 diabetes. General study results and limits: Shorter TCRB CDR3s, moderately but significantly so, marked every one of the four CD4+ subsets in Type 1 diabetes patients. Patients showed naive, central memory and Treg TCRB repertoires that appeared more similar than those of healthy donors. Insertion counts at VDJ junctions were lower in type 1 diabetes patients, who also showed more deletions there.

Every bit of the isolated RNA underwent reverse transcription, so sequencing read expressed TCRB transcripts. Clones were sequenced by immunoSEQ multiplex PCR, and TCRdb holds only the in-frame ones, with some missing. The data contain 200,000 to 250,000 clones, roughly 14% of them singletons. There are a few counts of this clone. Its antigen is not identified. This CDR3 has 12 amino acids. Trimming stripped 4 bases from V and 8 bases from J, with 9 bases between. From germline, CDR1 is SNHLY and CDR2 FYNNEI. The TCR was taken from a woman between 40 and 50 years old in good health. The V gene is TRBV2, the J gene TRBJ2-1; D not resolved. Sample: naive CD4+ T cells from blood. CDR3 bases: TGTGCCAGCAGTGTTATGAGTGATGAGCAGTTCTTC. Protein product: CASSVMSDEQFF.